The 10 T cell receptor beta chains reported below all come from one sample, sequenced in a study of cytomegalovirus exposure and HLA in healthy donors. Here immunoSEQ multiplex PCR was the method, and the copy in TCRdb shows in-frame clones only, minus some. The data contain about 240,000 clones, around 87% of them singletons. Input material: PBMCs. These receptor sequences come from a woman in her thirties in good health and CMV-seropositive.

This clone was observed once. The J gene is TRBJ1-2, the V gene TRBV4-1, with a tentative D call TRBD1 (5 bases). Between the trimmed V and J ends, which lost 5 bases and 6 bases, there was a span of 7 bases. The CDR3 is made up of 11 amino acids. Germline CDR1 MGHRA, CDR2 YSYEKL. The CDR3 bases are TGCGCCAGCAGCGGACATAATGGCTACACCTTC. This translates into CASSGHNGYTF.

The genes are TRBV5-4 and TRBJ2-2; D remains unclear. The V gene's germline CDR1 is SGHNT and CDR2 YYREEE (reference sequence). The CDR3 is 14 residues long. Trimming removed 0 bases from V and 1 base from J, with 4 bases in between. The CDR3 coding sequence is TGTGCCAGCAGCTTGGGAGTGAACACCGGGGAGCTGTTTTTT. It encodes CASSLGVNTGELFF.

The genes are TRBV5-1 and TRBJ2-2; TRBD1 aligns across 7 bases. The CDR3 extends over 13 amino acids. The germline CDR1 and CDR2 sequences are SGHRS and YFSETQ. Trimming at V came to 5 bases and at J to 6 bases, leaving 4 bases not matched to a gene. The CDR3 coding sequence is TGCGCCAGCAGTTGGCAGGGGGCCGGGGAGCTGTTTTTT. As protein: CASSWQGAGELFF.

The chain joins TRBV28 to TRBJ1-1; no firm D call. This CDR3 comprises 16 residues. CDR1 and CDR2 from the germline V gene are MDHEN and SYDVKM. Trimming left V 6 bases short and J 6 bases short, with 23 bases between. CDR3 residues: CASSYPPPGKFPEAFF. Written as DNA, the CDR3 is TGTGCCAGCAGCTACCCCCCTCCGGGGAAGTTCCCTGAAGCTTTCTTT.

V gene TRBV11-2 combines with J gene TRBJ1-2; D uncertain. This CDR3 is 13 amino acids long. The V and J ends lost 5 bases and 4 bases respectively, with 11 bases between them. The germline V gene has CDR1 SGHAT and CDR2 FQNNGV. The CDR3 coding sequence is TGTGCCAGCAGCCCTTCGGCGGGCTATGGCTACACCTTC. Protein: CASSPSAGYGYTF. Combining the CDR3 with reference TRBV11-2 and TRBJ1-2 gives the whole variable domain EAGVAQSPRYKIIEKRQSVAFWCNPISGHATLYWYQQILGQGPKLLIQFQNNGVVDDSQLPKDRFSAERLKGVDSTLKIQPAKLEDSAVYLCASSPSAGYGYTFGSGTRLTVV.

This clone was seen more than once but under ten times. This chain uses TRBV10-3 with TRBJ1-2; unclear D gene. From germline, CDR1 is ENHRY and CDR2 SYGVKD. Trimming stripped 3 bases from V and 5 bases from J, with 7 bases between. CDR3 length: 12 residues. CDR3 sequence (DNA): TGTGCCATCAGTGAACGAGGTTATGGCTACACCTTC. Its translation: CAISERGYGYTF.

The rearrangement joins TRBV7-9 to TRBJ2-1; 10 nucleotides align to TRBD2. Unmatched junction bases numbered 9, after V lost 5 bases and J lost 8 bases. The CDR3 is 15 residues long. The germline CDR1 and CDR2 sequences are SEHNR and FQNEAQ (reference sequence). The CDR3 sequence is CASSQALAGEDEQFF. In DNA, the CDR3 is TGTGCCAGCAGCCAGGCTCTAGCGGGAGAAGATGAGCAGTTCTTC.

V and J are TRBV11-2 and TRBJ2-1; TRBD1 agrees at 7 bases. CDR3 length equals 13 residues. The germline V gene encodes CDR1 SGHAT and CDR2 FQNNGV. The V and J ends lost 4 bases and 12 bases, in that order; junction bases with no gene match: 9. The chain's CDR3 is CASSSDRARGQFF. For the CDR3, the DNA is TGTGCCAGCAGCTCAGACAGGGCGAGAGGGCAGTTCTTC.

This clone was recorded at least ten times. The V and J genes are TRBV6-1 and TRBJ2-7; 10 bases are shared with TRBD1. Per germline, CDR1 MNHNS and CDR2 SASEGT. The CDR3 consists of 15 residues. V was clipped by 2 bases and J by 2 bases; unmatched bases: 3. Written as DNA, the CDR3 is TGTGCCAGCAGTGAAACGGGGACAGGGGCCTACGAGCAGTACTTC. As protein: CASSETGTGAYEQYF.

The rearrangement uses TRBV15 and TRBJ2-7; 8 positions match TRBD2. Germline CDR1 is LNHNV and CDR2 is YYDKDF (reference sequence). The CDR3 runs 16 residues. The junction had 6 bases not matched to a gene; V was cut back by 1 base and J by 1 base. The CDR3 here is CATSRGLAGTSYEQYF. The CDR3 DNA reads TGTGCCACCAGCAGAGGGCTAGCGGGTACATCCTACGAGCAGTACTTC.